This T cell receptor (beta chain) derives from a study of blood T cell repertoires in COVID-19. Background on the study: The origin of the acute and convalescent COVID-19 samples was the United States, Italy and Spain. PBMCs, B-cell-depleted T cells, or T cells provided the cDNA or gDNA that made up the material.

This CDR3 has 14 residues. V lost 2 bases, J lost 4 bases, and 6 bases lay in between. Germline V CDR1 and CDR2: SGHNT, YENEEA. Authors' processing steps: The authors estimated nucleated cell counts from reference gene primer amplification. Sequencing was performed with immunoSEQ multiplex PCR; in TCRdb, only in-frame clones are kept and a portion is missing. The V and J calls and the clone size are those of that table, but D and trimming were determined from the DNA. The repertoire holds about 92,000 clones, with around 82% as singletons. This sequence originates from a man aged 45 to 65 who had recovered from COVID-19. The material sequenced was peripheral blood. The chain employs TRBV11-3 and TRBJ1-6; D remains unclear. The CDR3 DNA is TGTGCCAGCAGCTTATCGGGGTATAATTCACCCCTCCACTTT. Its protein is CASSLSGYNSPLHF.